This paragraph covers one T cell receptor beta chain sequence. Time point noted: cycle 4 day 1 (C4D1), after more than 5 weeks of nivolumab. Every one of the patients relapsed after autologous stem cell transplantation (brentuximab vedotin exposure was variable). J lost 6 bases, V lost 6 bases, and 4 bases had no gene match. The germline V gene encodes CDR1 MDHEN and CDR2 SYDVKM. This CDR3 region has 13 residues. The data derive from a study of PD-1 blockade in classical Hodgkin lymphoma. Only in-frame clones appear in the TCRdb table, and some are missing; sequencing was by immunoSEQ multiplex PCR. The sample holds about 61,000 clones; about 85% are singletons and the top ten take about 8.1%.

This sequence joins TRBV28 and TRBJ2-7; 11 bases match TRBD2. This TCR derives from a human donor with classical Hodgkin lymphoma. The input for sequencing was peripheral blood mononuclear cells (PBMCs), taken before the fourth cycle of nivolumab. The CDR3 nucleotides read TGTGCCAGCAGACTAGCGGGGGTGAGCGAGCAGTACTTC. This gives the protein CASRLAGVSEQYF.